This TCR beta chain was identified in a study of OX40 agonist ivuxolimab in advanced cancers. Study at large: The eligibility criteria allowed prior anti-PD-1, anti-PD-L1 or anti-CTLA-4 therapy, and 40% had some. Findings of the study overall: Compared with others, partial responders at 0.1-3.0 mg/kg displayed clonal expansion among the lowest. With doses of 0.1 to 3.0 mg/kg, CD4+ and CD8+ blood T cells had undergone clonal expansion by week 6.

The CDR3 runs to 15 residues. The germline V and J ends were trimmed by 0 bases and 2 bases, with 8 bases remaining between them. Germline V gene data show CDR1 as SQVTM and CDR2 as ANQGSEA. This clone showed up just a few times. What it binds is unknown. Profiled with immunoSEQ multiplex PCR; TCRdb holds only in-frame clones, not every one. The profile shows tens of thousands of clones, around 84% of them singletons. This chain links TRBV29-1 with TRBJ2-6; D is uncertain. The input for sequencing was CD4+ or CD8+ T cells sorted from blood, taken in a trial of the OX40 agonist ivuxolimab. This clonotype originated in an adult with an advanced solid tumor such as melanoma, head and neck, liver or kidney cancer. CDR3 sequence reads: CSVEDRGAGANVLTF. Here the CDR3 DNA reads TGCAGCGTTGAAGACCGAGGTGCTGGGGCCAACGTCCTGACTTTC. The full variable domain, completed using reference TRBV29-1 and TRBJ2-6, is SAVISQKPSRDICQRGTSLTIQCQVDSQVTMMFWYRQQPGQSLTLIATANQGSEATYESGFVIDKFPISRPNLTFSTLTVSNMSPEDSSIYLCSVEDRGAGANVLTFGAGSRLTVL.